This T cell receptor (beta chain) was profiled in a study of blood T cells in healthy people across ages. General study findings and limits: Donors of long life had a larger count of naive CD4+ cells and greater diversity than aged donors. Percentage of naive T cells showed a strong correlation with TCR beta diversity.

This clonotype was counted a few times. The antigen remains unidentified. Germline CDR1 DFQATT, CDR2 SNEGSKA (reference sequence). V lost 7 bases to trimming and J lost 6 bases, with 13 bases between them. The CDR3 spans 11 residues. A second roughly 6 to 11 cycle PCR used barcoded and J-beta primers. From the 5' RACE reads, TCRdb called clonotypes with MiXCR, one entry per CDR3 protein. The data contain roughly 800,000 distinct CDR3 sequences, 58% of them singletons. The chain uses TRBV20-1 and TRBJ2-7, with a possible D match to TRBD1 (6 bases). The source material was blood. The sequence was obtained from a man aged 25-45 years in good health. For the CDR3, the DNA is TGCAGTGTGGACAGTGGGCGCGAGCAGTACTTC. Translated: CSVDSGREQYF.